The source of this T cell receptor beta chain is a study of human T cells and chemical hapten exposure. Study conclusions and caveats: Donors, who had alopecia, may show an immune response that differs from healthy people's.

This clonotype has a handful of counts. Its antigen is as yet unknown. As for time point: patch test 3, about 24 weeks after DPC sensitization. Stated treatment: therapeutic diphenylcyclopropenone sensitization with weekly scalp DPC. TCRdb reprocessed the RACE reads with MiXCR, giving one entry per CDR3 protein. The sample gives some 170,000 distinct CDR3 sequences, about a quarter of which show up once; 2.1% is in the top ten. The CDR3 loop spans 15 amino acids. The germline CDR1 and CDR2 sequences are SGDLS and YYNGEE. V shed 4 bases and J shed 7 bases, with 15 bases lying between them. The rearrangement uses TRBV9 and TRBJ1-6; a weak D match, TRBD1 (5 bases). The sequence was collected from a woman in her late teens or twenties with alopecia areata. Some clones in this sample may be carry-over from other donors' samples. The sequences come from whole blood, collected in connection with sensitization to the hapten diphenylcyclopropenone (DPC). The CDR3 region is CASSPTQGPNSPLHF. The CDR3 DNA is TGTGCCAGCAGCCCCACCCAGGGACCAAATTCACCCCTCCACTTT.